A single sample is the source of the 5 T cell receptor beta chains below, sequenced in a study of regulatory T cells in long-lasting Graves disease. Construction of TCR beta libraries relied on iRepertoire HTBI primers and on Arm-PCR targeting CDR3 regions. A single record per CDR3 protein comes from TCRdb applying MiXCR to the multiplex PCR reads. The sample has about 500,000 distinct CDR3 sequences; around 16% are singletons. This sample's time point: newly diagnosed GD, antithyroid drugs for less than 3 months. Construction of the TCR library relied on RNA isolated from PBMCs. The data were also submitted as part of a second study, on T cells in Graves' hyperthyroidism and ophthalmopathy.

Sequencing used peripheral blood mononuclear cells (PBMCs), obtained at new diagnosis, from a patient treated with antithyroid drugs. The origin of the receptors is a man in his forties with Graves disease.

This clonotype appeared many times. The rearrangement uses TRBV12-3 or TRBV12-4 and TRBJ1-5; TRBD1 matches at 8 bases. After removal of 6 bases from V and 1 base from J, the junction contained 5 bases not matched to a gene. CDR3 length equals 15 residues. CDR3 nucleotide sequence: TGTGCCAGCAGCCAAACAGGGGGGAGCAATCAGCCCCAGCATTTT. It yields the protein CASSQTGGSNQPQHF.

This clonotype occurred a few times. This chain joins TRBV2 and TRBJ2-5, with D uncertain. Per the germline V gene, CDR1 is SNHLY and CDR2 is FYNNEI. The ends were cut back, 9 bases at V and 5 bases at J, with 7 bases in the middle. This CDR3 has 10 amino acids. As DNA, the CDR3 is TGTGCCAGTAGTACGGAGACCCAGTACTTC. It yields the protein CASSTETQYF.

The V gene is TRBV2, the J gene TRBJ2-7, with 11 positions matching TRBD1. Germline CDR1 and CDR2: SNHLY and FYNNEI. The V gene end was trimmed by 10 bases and the J gene end by 5 bases; junction bases not matched to a gene: 16. CDR3 size: 16 residues. The CDR3 loop reads CATRVSPGQGVNEQYF. The CDR3 region has the DNA TGTGCCACCAGGGTATCACCGGGACAGGGGGTCAACGAGCAGTACTTC.

Many counts were recorded for this clonotype. The chain recombines TRBV11-2 with TRBJ2-7; 10 nucleotides match TRBD2. Losses at the gene ends were 5 bases for V and 3 bases for J; bases not matched to a gene: 10. From germline, CDR1 is SGHAT and CDR2 FQNNGV. The CDR3 has 16 residues. The CDR3 DNA reads as TGTGCCAGCAGCCCTATGACTAGCGGGTTCTTCTACGAGCAGTACTTC. Its protein product is CASSPMTSGFFYEQYF.

This clonotype was picked up many times. The chain recombines TRBV28 with TRBJ1-2; D remains ambiguous. In germline, CDR1 is MDHEN, CDR2 SYDVKM. The CDR3 length is 14 residues. Trimming took off 5 bases at V and 0 bases at J, with 10 bases between the two ends. The CDR3 DNA reads as TGTGCCAGCAGTCCCGGCAGGACTAACTATGGCTACACCTTC. Translation: CASSPGRTNYGYTF.